These 5 T cell receptor beta chains share one sample of origin, sequenced in a study of blood T cell repertoires in COVID-19. Data came from immunoSEQ multiplex PCR; TCRdb stores just in-frame clones and leaves some out. In the table there are roughly 250,000 clones, roughly 80% of which are singletons. Input material: peripheral blood. The origin of the receptors is a woman in her thirties or forties with active or convalescent COVID-19.

The chain links TRBV25-1 to TRBJ1-2, with D possibly being TRBD1 (5 bases). Germline lookup yields CDR1 MGHDK and CDR2 SYGVNS. Trimming took off 5 bases at V and 5 bases at J, with 12 bases between the two ends. This CDR3 contains 13 residues. The CDR3 region has the DNA TGTGCCAGCAGTATTCTAGGGGATTATGGCTACACCTTC. The encoded protein is CASSILGDYGYTF.

CDR3 protein: CASSGQGKGYTF. In DNA form, the CDR3 reads TGTGCCAGCAGCGGACAGGGTAAAGGCTACACCTTC. The rearrangement joins TRBV3-1 (or the pseudogene TRBV3-2) to TRBJ1-2; 8 bases are shared with TRBD1. From germline, CDR1 is LGHDT and CDR2 YNNKEL (reference sequence). This CDR3 is built from 12 residues. Unmatched junction bases numbered 4, after V lost 5 bases and J lost 8 bases.

The chain combines TRBV5-5 with TRBJ1-4; weak D call: TRBD1 (5 bases). The CDR3 has 14 residues. Germline lookup yields CDR1 SGHKS and CDR2 YYEKEE (reference sequence). The V end was cut by 2 bases, the J end by 7 bases, with 12 bases between. As DNA, the CDR3 is TGTGCCAGCAGCTTACTGGGGGGTCCTGAAAAACTGTTTTTT. Translated, it gives CASSLLGGPEKLFF.

The chain combines TRBV19 with TRBJ1-4, with TRBD1 matching over 7 bases. Germline lookup yields CDR1 LNHDA and CDR2 SQIVND (reference sequence). The CDR3 is 14 amino acids. The V segment lost 4 bases and the J segment 7 bases; nucleotides outside the gene matches: 6. The CDR3 spells CASSTTGVAEKLFF. CDR3 DNA sequence: TGTGCCAGTAGTACCACAGGGGTGGCTGAAAAACTGTTTTTT.

The chain employs TRBV18 and TRBJ1-1; 7 bases match TRBD1. J was trimmed by 1 base and V by 3 bases; bases with no gene match: 8. Germline values: CDR1 KGHSH, CDR2 LQKENI. CDR3 size: 16 residues. The CDR3 bases are TGTGCCAGCTCACCGCTTACAGGGGCCCCGAACACTGAAGCTTTCTTT. Amino acid sequence: CASSPLTGAPNTEAFF. Filled out from reference TRBV18 and TRBJ1-1, the complete variable domain reads NAGVMQNPRHLVRRRGQEARLRCSPMKGHSHVYWYRQLPEEGLKFMVYLQKENIIDESGMPKERFSAEFPKEGPSILRIQQVVRGDSAAYFCASSPLTGAPNTEAFFGQGTRLTVV.